This T cell receptor (beta chain) was retrieved from a study of T cell responses to AZD1222 COVID-19 vaccine. Study results and caveats: Nearly half of the spike-specific TCRs reportedly recognize variant regions that carry no mutations. Clonal diversity may have been underestimated in mostly white British donors.

This CDR3 contains 18 residues. V was pared by 1 base and J by 1 base, with 7 bases of the junction left unmatched. The germline gives CDR1 PRHDT, CDR2 FYEKMQ (reference sequence). Regarding this clone: Its antigen remains unidentified.

The repertoire was sequenced with immunoSEQ multiplex PCR; TCRdb's copy has only in-frame clones and lacks some. The sample records roughly 120,000 clones, approximately 90% being singletons. The chain combines TRBV13 with TRBJ2-2; 9 bases fit TRBD2. Sequencing used peripheral blood, obtained on day 0 of AZD1222 vaccination. This TCR was recovered from an adult in good health. CDR3 DNA sequence: TGTGCCAGCAGCTTAGAACCTAGCGGGGTTTTGAACACCGGGGAGCTGTTTTTT. Protein product: CASSLEPSGVLNTGELFF.